The entry that follows covers one TCR beta chain sequence. TCRdb re-called the RT-PCR reads with MiXCR, one entry per CDR3 protein. The data contain 800,000 to 1,000,000 distinct CDR3 sequences, about 20% of them seen just once; the ten biggest clones take up around 6%. This record comes from a study of patients and donors after allogeneic stem cell transplantation. The CDR3 has 14 residues. The V gene is TRBV21-1, the J gene TRBJ2-7; TRBD1, the table's D call, was not compared with the DNA. TRBV21-1 is given as a pseudogene. The TCR originated in a human donor who was either an allogeneic HSCT recipient or a stem cell or donor lymphocyte infusion donor (not recorded which). It is not recorded whose cells these are; they may come from a transplant donor. The sample taken for sequencing was blood, either unsorted or a sorted T cell fraction (not recorded which). The CDR3 reads CASTPHLGVPEQYF. In DNA form, the CDR3 reads TGTGCCAGCACCCCCCACCTCGGGGTCCCCGAGCAGTACTTC.